Shown below are 14 T cell receptor beta chains from a single sample sequenced in a study of metastatic and nonmetastatic thyroid tumors. TCRdb reprocessed the PCR reads via MiXCR. The table records over 25,000 clones, approximately 17% of them present only once. All patients were treatment-naive before thyroid surgery. Input material: blood. The receptors originated from a female donor with papillary thyroid cancer or a benign thyroid nodule (not recorded which). Some clones in this sample may be carry-over from other donors' samples.

This clone was counted many times. This chain uses TRBV7-6 with TRBJ1-1; D may be TRBD1 (6 bases). Trimming stripped 1 base from V and 4 bases from J, with 10 bases between. The germline CDR1 and CDR2 sequences are SGHVS and FNYEAQ. The length of the CDR3 is 14 residues. The CDR3 region is CASSLVGGGTEAFF. The CDR3 bases are TGTGCCAGCAGCTTAGTAGGGGGGGGCACTGAAGCTTTCTTT. Supplemented by reference TRBV7-6 and TRBJ1-1, the full variable domain reads GAGVSQSPRYKVTKRGQDVALRCDPISGHVSLYWYRQALGQGPEFLTYFNYEAQQDKSGLPNDRFSAERPEGSISTLTIQRTEQRDSAMYRCASSLVGGGTEAFFGQGTRLTVV.

This clone was recorded many times. The CDR3 DNA sequence: TGTGCCAGCAGTTCTATCAGCGGGCCTTACAATGAGCAGTTCTTC. Amino acid sequence: CASSSISGPYNEQFF. The rearrangement joins TRBV27 to TRBJ2-1, with D possibly TRBD2 on 6 matching bases. The CDR3 spans 15 residues. Trimming removed 4 bases at V and 4 bases at J, with 14 bases between. Germline CDR1 reads MNHEY; CDR2 reads SMNVEV (reference sequence).

This clone turned up a few times. The genes are TRBV19 and TRBJ2-3; no definite D call. In germline, CDR1 is LNHDA, CDR2 SQIVND (reference sequence). The V end was cut by 10 bases, the J end by 0 bases, with 14 bases between. The CDR3 has 14 amino acids. CDR3 nucleotides: TGTGCCACCGCTCCGACCTTTAGCACAGATACGCAGTATTTT. It specifies CATAPTFSTDTQYF.

This clone was observed a handful of times. The chain employs TRBV28 and TRBJ2-2; tentative D call: TRBD2 (6 bases). V lost 6 bases, J lost 3 bases, and 20 bases lay in between. The CDR3 contains 17 residues. Per the germline V gene, CDR1 is MDHEN and CDR2 is SYDVKM. CDR3 bases: TGTGCCAGCAGCCCCCTAGCCGGGAGTGACTACACCGGGGAGCTGTTTTTT. It specifies CASSPLAGSDYTGELFF.

The V call is TRBV5-1, the J call TRBJ2-1; either TRBD1 or TRBD2 may supply D (5 bases each). Germline V gene lookup returns CDR1 SGHRS and CDR2 YFSETQ. The CDR3 consists of 16 residues. Trimming removed 3 bases from V and 6 bases from J, with 19 bases in between. CDR3 region: CASSYPWGCEVNEQFF. CDR3 DNA: TGCGCCAGCAGCTACCCCTGGGGGTGCGAGGTCAATGAGCAGTTCTTC.

In its sample, this clone was seen many times. V usage is TRBV6-1 and J usage is TRBJ2-3; 8 bases are shared with TRBD2. The ends lost 6 bases at V and 3 bases at J; junction bases unmatched: 5. Germline V CDR1 and CDR2: MNHNS, SASEGT. CDR3 length: 14 amino acids. DNA of the CDR3: TGTGCCAGCAGCCTACTAGCGGAAACAGATACGCAGTATTTT. Protein product: CASSLLAETDTQYF.

V and J are TRBV12-3 or TRBV12-4 and TRBJ1-6; perhaps TRBD1 as D (6 bases). The V gene lost 7 bases and the J gene lost 9 bases, with 25 bases spanning the gap. This CDR3 contains 17 residues. As DNA, the CDR3 is TGTGCCAGCATCCAAAACCCCCCTGACAGGCAGAGTTCACCCCTCCACTTT. This encodes CASIQNPPDRQSSPLHF.

This clone was detected only a few times. The CDR3 sequence is CASSESGSSTDTQYF. In DNA, the CDR3 is TGTGCCAGCAGTGAATCGGGCAGTAGCACAGATACGCAGTATTTT. The rearrangement joins TRBV2 to TRBJ2-3; D uncertain. Trimming took off 2 bases at V and 0 bases at J, with 9 bases between the two ends. Germline CDR1 and CDR2: SNHLY and FYNNEI. The CDR3 spans 15 residues.

The V call is TRBV7-9, the J call TRBJ2-5; no definite D call. Germline V gene sequence: CDR1 SEHNR, CDR2 FQNEAQ (reference sequence). Trimming stripped 3 bases from V and 5 bases from J, with 16 bases between. The CDR3 has 15 amino acids. CDR3: CASSFRKGRWETQYF. The CDR3 DNA reads as TGTGCCAGCAGCTTTCGGAAAGGAAGATGGGAGACCCAGTACTTC.

The CDR3 here is CASSLDPNPSSEAFF. The CDR3 DNA follows: TGTGCCAGCAGCTTAGATCCCAACCCGTCCTCTGAAGCTTTCTTT. The chain has TRBV11-2 and TRBJ1-1, with no clear D. Deletions cut 0 bases from V and 6 bases from J, with 14 bases between. The CDR3 loop spans 15 amino acids. Germline-derived CDR1 and CDR2 are SGHAT and FQNNGV.

This clone has ten or more counts. The genes are TRBV20-1 and TRBJ2-7; D is unclear. In germline, CDR1 is DFQATT, CDR2 SNEGSKA (reference sequence). The CDR3 has 11 residues. Trimming left V 1 base short and J 3 bases short, with 4 bases between. CDR3 bases: TGCAGTGCTAGAGTTGACTACGAGCAGTACTTC. Translating gives CSARVDYEQYF.

This clone came up many times. The chain joins TRBV20-1 to TRBJ1-1; possibly TRBD1 for D (6 bases). Germline CDR1 DFQATT, CDR2 SNEGSKA (reference sequence). The V and J ends lost 5 bases and 8 bases respectively, with 18 bases between them. This CDR3 is built from 13 residues. The CDR3 nucleotides are TGCAGTGCTCTTAACTGGACAGAGGGAGAAGCTTTCTTT. This encodes CSALNWTEGEAFF.

This clone is medium-sized (0.01 to 0.1%) within its sample. The chain carries TRBV28 and TRBJ2-7, with TRBD2 identical over 7 bases. The CDR3 consists of 18 residues. Germline-derived CDR1 and CDR2 are MDHEN and SYDVKM. The V and J ends lost 5 bases and 2 bases, in that order; junction bases with no gene match: 18. The CDR3 coding sequence is TGTGCCAGCAGTGTTATTACGGGGGGTGGCGGGCTCACCTACGAGCAGTACTTC. As protein: CASSVITGGGGLTYEQYF.

This clone has a handful of counts. This sequence joins TRBV6-5 and TRBJ2-5; D remains ambiguous. Germline V gene sequence: CDR1 MNHEY, CDR2 SVGAGI. The CDR3 has 15 amino acids. Trimming took off 4 bases at V and 2 bases at J, with 14 bases between the two ends. The CDR3 sequence is CASSSSLATQETQYF. DNA of the CDR3: TGTGCCAGCAGTTCGTCCCTGGCAACTCAAGAGACCCAGTACTTC.